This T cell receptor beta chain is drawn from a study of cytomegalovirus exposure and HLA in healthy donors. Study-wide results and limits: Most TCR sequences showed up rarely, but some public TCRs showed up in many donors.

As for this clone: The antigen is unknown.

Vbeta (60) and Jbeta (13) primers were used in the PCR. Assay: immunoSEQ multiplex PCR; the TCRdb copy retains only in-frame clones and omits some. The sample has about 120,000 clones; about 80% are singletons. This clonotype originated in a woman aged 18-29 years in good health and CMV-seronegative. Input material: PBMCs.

The CDR3 DNA sequence: TGTGCCAGCAGTTACCCCCCCAGGTTTTCTGGAAACACCATATATTTT. Protein product: CASSYPPRFSGNTIYF. V usage is TRBV6-6 and J usage is TRBJ1-3; D unclear. Germline-derived CDR1 and CDR2 are MNHNY and SVGAGI (reference sequence). The CDR3 length is 16 residues. V was pared by 2 bases and J by 1 base, with 12 bases between.